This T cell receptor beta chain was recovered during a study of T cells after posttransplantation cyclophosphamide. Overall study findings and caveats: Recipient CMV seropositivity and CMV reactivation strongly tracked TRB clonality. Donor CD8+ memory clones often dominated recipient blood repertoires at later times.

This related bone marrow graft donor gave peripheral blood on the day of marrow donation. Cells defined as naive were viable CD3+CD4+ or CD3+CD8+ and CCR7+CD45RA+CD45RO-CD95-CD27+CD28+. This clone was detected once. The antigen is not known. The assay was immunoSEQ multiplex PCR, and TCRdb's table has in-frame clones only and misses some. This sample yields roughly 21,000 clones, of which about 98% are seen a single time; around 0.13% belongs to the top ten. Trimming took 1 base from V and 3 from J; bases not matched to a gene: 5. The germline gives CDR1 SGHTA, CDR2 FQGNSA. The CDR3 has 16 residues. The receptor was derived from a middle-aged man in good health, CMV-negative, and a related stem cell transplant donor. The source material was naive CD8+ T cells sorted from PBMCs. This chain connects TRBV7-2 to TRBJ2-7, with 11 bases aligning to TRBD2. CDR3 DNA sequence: TGTGCCAGCAGCTTAGTAGGCCTAGCGGGAGGCTACGAGCAGTACTTC. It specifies CASSLVGLAGGYEQYF.